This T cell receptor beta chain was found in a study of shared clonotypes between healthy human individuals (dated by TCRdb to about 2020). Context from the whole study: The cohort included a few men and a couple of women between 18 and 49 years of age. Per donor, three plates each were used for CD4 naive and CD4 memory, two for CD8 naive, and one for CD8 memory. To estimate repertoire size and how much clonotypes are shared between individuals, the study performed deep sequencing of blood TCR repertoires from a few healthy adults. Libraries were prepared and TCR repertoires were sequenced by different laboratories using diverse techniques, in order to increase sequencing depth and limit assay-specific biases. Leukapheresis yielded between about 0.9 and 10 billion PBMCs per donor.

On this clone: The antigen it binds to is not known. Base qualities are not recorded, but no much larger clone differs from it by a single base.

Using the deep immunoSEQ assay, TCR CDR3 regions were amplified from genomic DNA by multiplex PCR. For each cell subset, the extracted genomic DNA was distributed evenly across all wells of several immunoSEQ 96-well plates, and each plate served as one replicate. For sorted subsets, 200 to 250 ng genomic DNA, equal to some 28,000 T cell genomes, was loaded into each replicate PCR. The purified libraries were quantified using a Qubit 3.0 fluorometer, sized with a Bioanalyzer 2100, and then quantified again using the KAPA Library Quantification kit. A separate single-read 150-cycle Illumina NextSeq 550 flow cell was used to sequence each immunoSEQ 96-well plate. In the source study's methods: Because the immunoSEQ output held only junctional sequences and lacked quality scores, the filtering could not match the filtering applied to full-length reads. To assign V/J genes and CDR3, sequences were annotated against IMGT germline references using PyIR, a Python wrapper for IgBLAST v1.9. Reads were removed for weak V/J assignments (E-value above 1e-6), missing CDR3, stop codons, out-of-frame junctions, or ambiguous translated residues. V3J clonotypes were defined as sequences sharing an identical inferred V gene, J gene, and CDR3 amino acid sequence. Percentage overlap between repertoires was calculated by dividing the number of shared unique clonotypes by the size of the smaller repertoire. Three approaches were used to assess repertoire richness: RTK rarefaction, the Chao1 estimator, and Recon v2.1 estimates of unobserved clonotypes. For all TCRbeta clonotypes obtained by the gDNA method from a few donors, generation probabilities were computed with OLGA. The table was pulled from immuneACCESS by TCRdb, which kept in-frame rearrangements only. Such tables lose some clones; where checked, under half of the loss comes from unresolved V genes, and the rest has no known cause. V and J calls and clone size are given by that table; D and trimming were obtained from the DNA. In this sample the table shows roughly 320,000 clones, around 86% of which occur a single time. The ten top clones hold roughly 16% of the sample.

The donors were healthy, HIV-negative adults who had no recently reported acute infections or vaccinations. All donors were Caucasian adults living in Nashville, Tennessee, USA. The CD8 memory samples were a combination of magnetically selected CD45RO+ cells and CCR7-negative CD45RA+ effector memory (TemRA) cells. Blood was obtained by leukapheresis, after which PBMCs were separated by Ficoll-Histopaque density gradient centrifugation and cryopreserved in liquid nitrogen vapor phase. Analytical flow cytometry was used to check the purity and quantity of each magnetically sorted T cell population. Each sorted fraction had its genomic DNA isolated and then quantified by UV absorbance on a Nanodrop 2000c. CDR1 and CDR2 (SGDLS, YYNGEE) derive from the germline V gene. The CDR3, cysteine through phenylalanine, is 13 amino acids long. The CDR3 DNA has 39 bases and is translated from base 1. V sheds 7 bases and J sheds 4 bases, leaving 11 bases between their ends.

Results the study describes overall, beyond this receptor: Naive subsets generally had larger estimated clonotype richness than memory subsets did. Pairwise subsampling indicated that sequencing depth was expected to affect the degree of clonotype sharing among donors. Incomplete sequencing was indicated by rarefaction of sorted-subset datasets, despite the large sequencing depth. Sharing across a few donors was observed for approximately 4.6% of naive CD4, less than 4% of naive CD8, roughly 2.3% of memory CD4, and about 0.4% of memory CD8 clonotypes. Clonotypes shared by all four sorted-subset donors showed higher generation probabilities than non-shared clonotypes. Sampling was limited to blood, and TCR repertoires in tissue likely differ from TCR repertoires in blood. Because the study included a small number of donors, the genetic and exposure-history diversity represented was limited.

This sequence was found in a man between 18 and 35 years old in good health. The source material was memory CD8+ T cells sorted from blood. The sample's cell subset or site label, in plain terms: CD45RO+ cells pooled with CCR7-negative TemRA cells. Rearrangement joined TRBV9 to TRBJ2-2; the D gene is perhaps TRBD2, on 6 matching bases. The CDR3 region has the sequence CASGTPPTGELFF. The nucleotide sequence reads TGTGCCAGCGGGACTCCCCCCACCGGGGAGCTGTTTTTT.